These 8 T cell receptor beta chains came from one sample sequenced in a study of post-analysis software for immune sequencing data. Study outcomes and limitations: TRBV segments more frequent in patients than in controls numbered a few and included TRBV5-6, TRBV5-1 and TRBV20-1.

Their antigens remain unidentified. Prepared libraries of TCR beta cDNA carried unique molecular identifiers. TCRdb reprocessed the PCR reads via MiXCR and lists one record per CDR3 protein. This table holds about 500,000 distinct CDR3 sequences, under 55% found once. Sequenced input: blood. The origin of the receptors is a girl between 10 and 17 years old with multiple sclerosis.

The J gene is TRBJ2-7, the V gene TRBV4-1; D is unresolved. V dropped 3 bases and J dropped 1 base, with 10 bases sitting between them. There are 14 residues in the CDR3. Germline loops: CDR1 MGHRA, CDR2 YSYEKL. CDR3 nucleotide sequence: TGCGCCAGCAGCCACGCCCCAGGATCCTACGAGCAGTACTTC. The encoded protein is CASSHAPGSYEQYF.

This chain uses TRBV12-3 or TRBV12-4 with TRBJ1-5; 8 nucleotides match TRBD1. The CDR3 has 16 amino acids. Trimming took 3 bases from V and 7 from J; bases not matched to a gene: 11. CDR3 DNA sequence: TGTGCCAGCAGTTTGTTTCCGATGGACAGGGACCAGCCCCAGCATTTT. This codes for CASSLFPMDRDQPQHF.

Turning to this clonotype: One junction end does not reproduce the germline sequence, and a read error may be involved. The chain uses TRBV7-2 and TRBJ1-5, with 8 nucleotides matching TRBD1. CDR3 size: 15 residues. CDR1 is SGHTA and CDR2 is FQGNSA in the germline V gene. CDR3 nucleotide sequence: TGTGCCAGCAGCTTAGGGGCAGGGGGCAAACAGCCCCAGCATTTT. It translates to CASSLGAGGKQPQHF.

The chain uses TRBV5-1 and TRBJ2-1; 10 positions match TRBD2. CDR1 is SGHRS, CDR2 YFSETQ, per germline. The CDR3 loop spans 17 amino acids. Losses at the gene ends were 0 bases for V and 8 bases for J; bases not matched to a gene: 11. The CDR3 sequence: CASSLAFSSGGADEQFF. The CDR3 coding sequence is TGCGCCAGCAGCTTGGCTTTCTCCAGCGGGGGGGCCGATGAGCAGTTCTTC.

This clonotype was recorded a few times. A much bigger clone sits one base away, suggesting this may be a read error. The rearrangement joins TRBV10-3 to TRBJ1-4; D unclear. CDR3 size: 13 residues. CDR1 ENHRY and CDR2 SYGVKD come from the germline V gene. CDR3 nucleotides: TGTGCCATCAGTGATGGGGAAAATGAAAAACGGTTTTTT. Its protein is CAISDGENEKRFF.

This clonotype occurred many times. The chain uses TRBV25-1 and TRBJ2-5; 10 bases agree with TRBD2. Trimming removed 6 bases from V and 4 bases from J; junction bases left unmatched: 2. Germline assignment: CDR1 MGHDK and CDR2 SYGVNS. The CDR3 length is 13 residues. The CDR3 sequence: CASSLAGAETQYF. As DNA, the CDR3 is TGTGCCAGCAGCCTAGCGGGAGCAGAGACCCAGTACTTC.

The chain is built from TRBV7-3 and TRBJ2-2; D unresolved. The CDR3 consists of 13 residues. Trimming left V 6 bases short and J 4 bases short, with 9 bases between. Germline V CDR1 and CDR2: SGHTA, FQGTGA. The CDR3 protein is CASRLPGTGELFF. CDR3 in DNA: TGTGCCAGCAGGCTACCAGGCACCGGGGAGCTGTTTTTT.

The chain couples TRBV7-8 to TRBJ2-3; D ambiguous. The CDR3 has 10 residues. Between the trimmed V and J ends, which lost 11 bases and 3 bases, there was a span of 6 bases. Per germline, CDR1 SGHVS and CDR2 FQNEAQ. The CDR3 is CAVVTDTQYF. The CDR3 region has the DNA TGTGCCGTAGTGACAGATACGCAGTATTTT.